What follows are 25 T cell receptor beta chains derived from one specimen sequenced in a study of shared clonotypes between healthy human individuals. Using immunoSEQ multiplex PCR, the repertoire was profiled, and TCRdb retains in-frame clones only, with some absent. The table lists 190,000 or so clones, 66% of them singletons. The material sequenced was memory CD4+ T cells sorted from blood. Subset defined: CD45RA-negative fraction. The source of these receptors is a man aged 30-40 years in good health.

This chain links TRBV2 with TRBJ2-5, with D possibly matching TRBD2 (6 bases). Trimming shortened V by 2 bases and J by 5 bases, and 12 bases separated the two germline ends. Germline V gene lookup returns CDR1 SNHLY and CDR2 FYNNEI. This CDR3 has 14 amino acids. The CDR3 DNA is TGTGCCAGCAGTGAAAGTCAGGGACTGGAGACCCAGTACTTC. Encoded protein: CASSESQGLETQYF.

A remark on this clone: Germline and junction disagree at one end, which may indicate a read error. This chain links TRBV28 with TRBJ1-5; D remains ambiguous. The V gene's germline CDR1 is MDHEN and CDR2 SYDVKM. The CDR3 runs to 12 residues. The DNA of the CDR3 is TGTGCCAGCAGACGGGTACTATCGACCCCATTTTTT. It encodes CASRRVLSTPFF.

CDR3 DNA: TGCGCCAGCAGCTTGGCCGGTAGACAGCCACGAGGGAACACTGAAGCTTTCTTT. Amino acid sequence: CASSLAGRQPRGNTEAFF. The chain joins TRBV5-1 to TRBJ1-1, with D maybe TRBD1 (5 bases). Trimming took off 0 bases at V and 1 base at J, with 19 bases between the two ends. The CDR3 consists of 18 residues. Germline loops: CDR1 SGHRS, CDR2 YFSETQ.

This clone was seen many times. The chain links TRBV30 to TRBJ2-7; D may be TRBD2 (6 bases). The V gene's germline CDR1 is GTSNPN and CDR2 SVGIG (reference sequence). The CDR3 is made up of 15 amino acids. With 6 bases removed from V and 0 bases from J, the gap between germline ends came to 18 bases. CDR3 coding DNA: TGTGCCTGCCCAAAGCAGGGAGGCTTCTCCTACGAGCAGTACTTC. Translating gives CACPKQGGFSYEQYF. Together with reference TRBV30 and TRBJ2-7, the CDR3 gives the full variable domain: SQTIHQWPATLVQPVGSPLSLECTVEGTSNPNLYWYRQAAGRGLQLLFYSVGIGQISSEVPQNLSASRPQDRQFILSSKKLLLSDSGFYLCACPKQGGFSYEQYFGPGTRLTVT.

This clone was observed once. The chain couples TRBV7-9 to TRBJ2-7; D uncertain. Trimming shortened V by 1 base and J by 0 bases, and 10 bases separated the two germline ends. From germline, CDR1 is SEHNR and CDR2 FQNEAQ (reference sequence). The CDR3 is 15 amino acids. CDR3 bases: TGTGCCAGCAGCTTAGGGTCTGTGTTCTCCTACGAGCAGTACTTC. This translates into CASSLGSVFSYEQYF.

The CDR3 protein is CASSLGVGFYEQYF. For the CDR3, the DNA is TGCGCCAGCAGCCTAGGGGTAGGGTTCTACGAGCAGTACTTC. V and J are TRBV5-1 and TRBJ2-7; D might be TRBD1 (5 bases). The V end was cut by 4 bases, the J end by 3 bases, with 14 bases between. The germline V gene encodes CDR1 SGHRS and CDR2 YFSETQ. The CDR3 consists of 14 residues.

The CDR3 DNA reads as TGTGCCAGCAGCCGGGACAACGTTGAAGCTTTCTTT. Translated, it gives CASSRDNVEAFF. V and J are TRBV7-2 and TRBJ1-1; possible D gene TRBD1, 6 bases. This CDR3 region has 12 residues. In germline, CDR1 is SGHTA, CDR2 FQGNSA. Trimming took off 5 bases at V and 7 bases at J, with 11 bases between the two ends.

This rearrangement joins TRBV2 to TRBJ1-2; D remains ambiguous. Germline loops: CDR1 SNHLY, CDR2 FYNNEI. Trimming stripped 3 bases from V and 5 bases from J, with 13 bases between. The CDR3 spans 14 residues. The CDR3, as DNA: TGTGCCAGCAGTGAGGGCAGAGGAAAATATGGCTACACCTTC. Amino acid sequence: CASSEGRGKYGYTF. The full variable domain, in which reference TRBV2 and TRBJ1-2 provide the parts outside the CDR3, is EPEVTQTPSHQVTQMGQEVILRCVPISNHLYFYWYRQILGQKVEFLVSFYNNEISEKSEIFDDQFSVERPDGSNFTLKIRSTKLEDSAMYFCASSEGRGKYGYTFGSGTRLTVV.

This clone was counted ten times or more. The chain couples TRBV11-2 to TRBJ2-1, with TRBD2 matching over 10 bases. V dropped 4 bases and J dropped 3; count of bases not matched to a gene: 3. Germline V gives CDR1 SGHAT, CDR2 FQNNGV. This CDR3 contains 15 residues. CDR3 loop: CASSSWTSGYNEQFF. The CDR3 coding sequence is TGTGCCAGCAGCTCCTGGACTAGCGGCTACAATGAGCAGTTCTTC.

About this clone: At one of its ends the junction is not consistent with the germline gene, which may arise from a read error. The V call is TRBV11-2, the J call TRBJ1-2; 10 bases agree with TRBD1. CDR1 is SGHAT and CDR2 is FQNNGV in the germline V gene. The CDR3 contains 12 residues. CDR3 DNA sequence: TGTGCCAGCAGCTTACGGGACAGGGGCAGCTTTTTC. Protein: CASSLRDRGSFF.

This rearrangement joins TRBV14 to TRBJ2-1, with 8 bases fitting TRBD2. Germline V gene data show CDR1 as SGHDN and CDR2 as FVKESK. Germline trimming cut 4 bases from V and 12 bases from J; bases unmatched to any gene: 8. The CDR3 sequence is 13 residues long. CDR3 DNA: TGTGCCAGCAGCCGCAGCGGGGGATTGAGGCAGTTCTTC. This encodes CASSRSGGLRQFF.

The chain is built from TRBV10-2 and TRBJ2-1; possible D gene TRBD2, 6 bases. Looked up from germline, CDR1 is WSHSY and CDR2 is SAAADI. CDR3 size: 11 residues. The V end lost 8 bases, the J end lost 8 bases, and 10 bases lay between the germline ends. CDR3: CASRGIHEQFF. The CDR3 nucleotides read TGCGCCAGCCGGGGGATCCATGAGCAGTTCTTC.

Only one count was recorded for this clone. This chain links TRBV7-2 with TRBJ2-3, with 7 nucleotides matching TRBD1. This CDR3 region has 15 residues. Germline V gene sequence: CDR1 SGHTA, CDR2 FQGNSA. V was clipped by 2 bases and J by 4 bases; unmatched bases: 6. In DNA, the CDR3 is TGTGCCAGCAGCTTAATAGGGGGCTGGGCAGATACGCAGTATTTT. Protein: CASSLIGGWADTQYF.

The gene calls are TRBV5-1 and TRBJ1-2; D is unresolved. This CDR3 spans 13 amino acids. Trimming stripped 4 bases from V and 7 bases from J, with 14 bases between. From germline, CDR1 is SGHRS and CDR2 YFSETQ. The CDR3 here is CASSLQRDVGYTF. The DNA of the CDR3 is TGCGCCAGCAGCCTTCAGCGGGATGTTGGCTACACCTTC.

This clone was observed a handful of times. The CDR3, as DNA: TGCGCCAGCAGCCTAGACAGTTTGTACTCCTACAATGAGCAGTTCTTC. Translating gives CASSLDSLYSYNEQFF. The chain couples TRBV5-1 to TRBJ2-1; D possibly corresponds to TRBD1 (5 bases). The germline CDR1 and CDR2 sequences are SGHRS and YFSETQ. CDR3 size: 16 residues. Trimming removed 4 bases from V and 0 bases from J, with 14 bases in between.

Only a few counts were recorded for this clone. The V and J genes are TRBV18 and TRBJ2-3; no clear D. This CDR3 has 15 amino acids. Germline V lookup: CDR1 KGHSH, CDR2 LQKENI. Trimming pared 2 bases from V and 2 bases from J, leaving 11 bases between. The DNA for the CDR3 is TGTGCCAGCTCACCAAAACCTCCTTCCACAGATACGCAGTATTTT. Translation: CASSPKPPSTDTQYF.

V is TRBV14 and J is TRBJ1-3; TRBD1 matches at 7 bases. CDR1 and CDR2 from the germline V gene are SGHDN and FVKESK. Trimming took 3 bases from V and 0 from J; bases not matched to a gene: 5. The CDR3 is 16 residues long. The CDR3 DNA reads as TGTGCCAGCAGCCACAGAGGGGGCGGCTCTGGAAACACCATATATTTT. Amino acids: CASSHRGGGSGNTIYF. Complete variable domain (other parts from reference TRBV14 and TRBJ1-3): EAGVTQFPSHSVIEKGQTVTLRCDPISGHDNLYWYRRVMGKEIKFLLHFVKESKQDESGMPNNRFLAERTGGTYSTLKVQPAELEDSGVYFCASSHRGGGSGNTIYFGEGSWLTVV.

This clone was detected a few times. The V call is TRBV7-9, the J call TRBJ1-2; TRBD1 matches at 7 bases. This CDR3 has 14 amino acids. CDR1 is SEHNR and CDR2 is FQNEAQ in the germline V gene (reference sequence). The trim removed 2 bases at V and 2 bases at J, leaving 2 bases unmatched. CDR3 protein: CASSLRDSNYGYTF. The CDR3 DNA is TGTGCCAGCAGCTTAAGGGACAGCAACTATGGCTACACCTTC.

The chain links TRBV7-2 to TRBJ2-4, with a weak D call TRBD2 (5 bases). The CDR3 spans 13 residues. The germline V and J ends were trimmed by 3 bases and 8 bases, with 11 bases remaining between them. Per the germline V gene, CDR1 is SGHTA and CDR2 is FQGNSA. The CDR3, as DNA: TGTGCCAGCAGCTTGGGAGAGGAGTACATTCAGTACTTC. It encodes CASSLGEEYIQYF.

The chain links TRBV6-5 to TRBJ1-2; D might be TRBD1 (6 bases). Between the trimmed V and J ends, which lost 0 bases and 6 bases, there was a span of 11 bases. The germline V gene has CDR1 MNHEY and CDR2 SVGAGI. The CDR3 totals 14 residues. The CDR3 region has the DNA TGTGCCAGCAGTTACTCGGGACAAAACAATGGCTACACCTTC. Translated: CASSYSGQNNGYTF.

The genes are TRBV10-3 and TRBJ2-3; 8 nucleotides line up with TRBD2. The CDR3 has 16 amino acids. The germline gives CDR1 ENHRY, CDR2 SYGVKD. V shed 0 bases and J 2 bases; nucleotides not matched to a gene: 4. The CDR3 protein is CAISESVLADTDTQYF. CDR3 sequence (DNA): TGTGCCATCAGTGAGTCCGTACTAGCGGACACAGATACGCAGTATTTT.

V and J are TRBV28 and TRBJ2-1; D remains unclear. CDR3 size: 11 residues. The germline gives CDR1 MDHEN, CDR2 SYDVKM. The V end lost 8 bases, the J end lost 5 bases, and 7 bases lay between the germline ends. In DNA, the CDR3 is TGTGCCAGCTCCGAAGACAATGAGCAGTTCTTC. This gives the protein CASSEDNEQFF.

The chain is built from TRBV19 and TRBJ2-7, with D maybe TRBD1 (5 bases). Germline V gene sequence: CDR1 LNHDA, CDR2 SQIVND (reference sequence). Between the trimmed V and J ends, which lost 7 bases and 5 bases, there was a span of 18 bases. The CDR3 runs to 14 residues. The CDR3 is CASISRVDSHEQYF. The DNA of the CDR3 is TGTGCCAGTATTTCCAGGGTTGATTCCCACGAGCAGTACTTC.

In this sample, this clone turned up a few times. The CDR3 DNA sequence: TGCGCCAGCAGCCAAGATTTGACAGGGAACACTGAAGCTTTCTTT. It yields the protein CASSQDLTGNTEAFF. The chain links TRBV4-3 to TRBJ1-1; D is possibly TRBD1 (6 bases). V was pared by 0 bases and J by 1 base, with 9 bases between. The CDR3 spans 15 residues. Germline V gives CDR1 LGHNA, CDR2 YSLEER.

This rearrangement joins TRBV7-8 to TRBJ2-1; D unresolved. Deletions cut 1 base from V and 0 bases from J, with 10 bases between. Per germline, CDR1 SGHVS and CDR2 FQNEAQ. The CDR3 length is 16 residues. CDR3 DNA sequence: TGTGCCAGCAGCTTAGTGGGTTTTGGCTCCTACAATGAGCAGTTCTTC. Protein sequence: CASSLVGFGSYNEQFF.